This T cell receptor (beta chain) emerged from a study of vaccination effects on CD4 cells after COVID-19. After more than 8 days in culture, the CD4+ T cells were isolated. The person was diagnosed with PCR-confirmed SARS-CoV-2 infection between March and December 2020. It was two doses of either the BNT162b2 or mRNA-1273 vaccine that participants received. With regard to this clone: What it recognizes is unknown.

Generated by immunoSEQ multiplex PCR, the TCRdb table keeps only in-frame clones and is missing some. This sample has around 53,000 clones; 65% to 75% occur once, and the top ten carry under 5.5%. The CDR3 consists of 15 residues. V lost 4 bases, J lost 2 bases, and 13 bases lay in between. In germline, CDR1 is MDHEN, CDR2 SYDVKM. The sequencing here drew on CD4+ T cells from PBMCs cultured without peptide, taken after COVID-19 vaccination. This clonotype was sampled from a human donor who had a prior SARS-CoV-2 infection. The V gene is TRBV28, the J gene TRBJ2-3; tentatively, D is TRBD2 (6 bases). CDR3 bases: TGTGCCAGCAGTTACGGGACTTTTTACACAGATACGCAGTATTTT. It codes for CASSYGTFYTDTQYF.